The 19 T cell receptor beta chains listed next were all sequenced from one sample in a study of blood T cells in healthy people across ages. For the second PCR, which ran for roughly 6 to 12 cycles, a sample-barcoded 5' primer and a J-beta primer mix were used. In TCRdb, the 5' RACE reads were re-called with MiXCR into one record per CDR3 protein. The data hold 1.4 million or so distinct CDR3 sequences, with roughly 43% observed a single time. Sequencing was carried out using blood. The receptors stem from a woman under 30 in good health.

This clonotype appeared a few times. The chain carries TRBV20-1 and TRBJ2-1, with D hard to call. This CDR3 comprises 16 residues. Germline lookup yields CDR1 DFQATT and CDR2 SNEGSKA (reference sequence). The ends were cut back, 0 bases at V and 8 bases at J, with 20 bases in the middle. The CDR3 loop is CSAREFRWTSNYEQFF. For the CDR3, the DNA is TGCAGTGCTAGAGAATTCCGTTGGACCAGCAACTATGAGCAGTTCTTC.

This clonotype turned up a few times. One junction end does not reproduce the germline sequence, and a read error may be involved. The chain joins TRBV9 to TRBJ2-3, with D hard to call. This CDR3 has 16 amino acids. Germline V gives CDR1 SGDLS, CDR2 YYNGEE. The CDR3 reads CASSVDSGASRDTQYF. The CDR3 nucleotides are TGTGCCAGCAGCGTCGATAGTGGAGCGAGCAGAGATACGCAGTATTTT.

The chain recombines TRBV7-9 with TRBJ2-1; 11 bases map to TRBD2. V dropped 0 bases and J dropped 0; count of bases not matched to a gene: 4. Germline V gives CDR1 SEHNR, CDR2 FQNEAQ (reference sequence). The CDR3 consists of 18 residues. Here the CDR3 reads CASSLASGLAVSYNEQFF. The CDR3 DNA reads as TGTGCCAGCAGCTTAGCCTCGGGACTAGCGGTCTCCTACAATGAGCAGTTCTTC.

This sequence joins TRBV27 and TRBJ2-3; 8 nucleotides line up with TRBD2. CDR3 length equals 14 residues. CDR1 MNHEY and CDR2 SMNVEV come from the germline V gene (reference sequence). V dropped 6 bases and J dropped 6; count of bases not matched to a gene: 8. CDR3 coding DNA: TGTGCCAGCAGAGGCGGGAGGCCCCTCGATACGCAGTATTTT. It is translated as CASRGGRPLDTQYF.

V is TRBV10-3 and J is TRBJ2-7; 7 positions match TRBD1. The germline gives CDR1 ENHRY, CDR2 SYGVKD. There are 14 residues in the CDR3. V was clipped by 7 bases and J by 0 bases; unmatched bases: 6. DNA for the CDR3: TGTGCCATCAATCGGACAGGCAGCTCCTACGAGCAGTACTTC. As protein: CAINRTGSSYEQYF.

The chain couples TRBV9 to TRBJ2-1; weak D call: TRBD2 (5 bases). Germline assignment: CDR1 SGDLS and CDR2 YYNGEE. The CDR3 length is 14 residues. V lost 4 bases and J lost 9, with 17 bases in between. In DNA, the CDR3 is TGTGCCAGCAGCTTCACCGGACTTTTCTTTGAGCAGTTCTTC. Translation gives CASSFTGLFFEQFF.

The chain carries TRBV6-2 or TRBV6-3 and TRBJ2-7; perhaps TRBD2 as D (5 bases). Trimming stripped 5 bases from V and 3 bases from J, with 14 bases between. From germline, CDR1 is MNHEY and CDR2 SVGEGT. CDR3 length: 14 amino acids. CDR3: CASSDPGMSYEQYF. The CDR3 coding sequence is TGTGCCAGCAGTGACCCGGGAATGAGCTACGAGCAGTACTTC.

CDR3 in DNA: TGTGCCAGCACCCCGACGCGGTCTTTCCAAGAGACCCAGTACTTC. Its protein is CASTPTRSFQETQYF. The V call is TRBV6-6, the J call TRBJ2-5; D gene unclear. Trimming removed 7 bases from V and 1 base from J, with 16 bases in between. Germline assignment: CDR1 MNHNY and CDR2 SVGAGI (reference sequence). This CDR3 region has 15 residues.

The chain couples TRBV6-1 to TRBJ1-5; no clear D. The CDR3 loop spans 15 amino acids. CDR1 and CDR2 (germline): MNHNS, SASEGT. V lost 4 bases and J lost 3, with 13 bases in between. CDR3 amino acids: CASSAIDTYNQPQHF. The CDR3 DNA follows: TGTGCCAGCAGTGCGATTGACACTTACAATCAGCCCCAGCATTTT.

V and J are TRBV3-1 and TRBJ1-2; tentative D call: TRBD1 (5 bases). The CDR3 runs 16 residues. Germline values: CDR1 LGHDT, CDR2 YNNKEL (reference sequence). The V end was cut by 2 bases, the J end by 6 bases, with 19 bases between. CDR3 nucleotides: TGTGCCAGCAGCCAACCCAGGGCCTCGGGCTATGATGGCTACACCTTC. As protein: CASSQPRASGYDGYTF. The full variable domain, completed using reference TRBV3-1 and TRBJ1-2, is DTAVSQTPKYLVTQMGNDKSIKCEQNLGHDTMYWYKQDSKKFLKIMFSYNNKELIINETVPNRFSPKSPDKAHLNLHINSLELGDSAVYFCASSQPRASGYDGYTFGSGTRLTVV.

This clonotype was detected once. The CDR3 loop is CASSLEGPTGELFF. The CDR3 DNA reads TGCGCCAGCAGCTTGGAAGGGCCCACCGGGGAGCTGTTTTTT. The chain combines TRBV5-1 with TRBJ2-2; no firm D call. This CDR3 is 14 amino acids long. Germline-derived CDR1 and CDR2 are SGHRS and YFSETQ. The V end lost 0 bases, the J end lost 4 bases, and 7 bases lay between the germline ends.

The rearrangement links TRBV4-1 to TRBJ1-5, with unresolved D. The germline V gene encodes CDR1 MGHRA and CDR2 YSYEKL. Trimming left V 3 bases short and J 2 bases short, with 8 bases between. The CDR3 is made up of 14 amino acids. CDR3 protein: CASSHPVGNQPQHF. CDR3 bases: TGCGCCAGCAGCCATCCAGTTGGCAATCAGCCCCAGCATTTT.

This clonotype was picked up many times. The chain links TRBV29-1 to TRBJ2-5; 10 bases agree with TRBD2. The CDR3 has 16 amino acids. Germline V gene sequence: CDR1 SQVTM, CDR2 ANQGSEA. J lost 11 bases, V lost 7 bases, and 22 bases had no gene match. DNA of the CDR3: TGCAGCGCCCTACGAGCGGGAGGGCCTGGTCTGGGTGAGCAGTACTTC. The encoded protein is CSALRAGGPGLGEQYF.

This clonotype was seen a few times. The gene calls are TRBV30 and TRBJ1-2, with a possible D match to TRBD1 (5 bases). The CDR3 runs to 13 residues. Germline loops: CDR1 GTSNPN, CDR2 SVGIG (reference sequence). V was shortened by 4 bases and J by 0 bases, with 9 bases between the two germline ends. This CDR3 reads CAWNPGPNYGYTF. CDR3 nucleotides: TGTGCCTGGAACCCAGGGCCTAACTATGGCTACACCTTC.

The rearrangement uses TRBV6-2 or TRBV6-3 and TRBJ2-1; 9 positions match TRBD2. This CDR3 spans 13 amino acids. Unmatched junction bases numbered 4, after V lost 6 bases and J lost 7 bases. Germline CDR1 is MNHEY and CDR2 is SVGEGT. CDR3 residues: CASRVAGDNEQFF. The CDR3 DNA is TGTGCCAGCAGAGTAGCGGGGGATAATGAGCAGTTCTTC.

Turning to this clonotype: A junction boundary mismatches the germline segment, possibly from a read error. This chain uses TRBV4-3 with TRBJ1-2, with D unresolved. The germline V gene has CDR1 LGHNA and CDR2 YSLEER. CDR3 length: 16 residues. CDR3 protein: CASNQDRWQYNYGYTF. The CDR3 DNA is TGCGCCAGCAACCAAGATCGTTGGCAGTATAACTATGGCTACACCTTC.

The gene calls are TRBV14 and TRBJ1-1; maybe TRBD1 (6 bases). CDR3 size: 14 residues. Germline lookup yields CDR1 SGHDN and CDR2 FVKESK. The V end lost 3 bases, the J end lost 0 bases, and 8 bases lay between the germline ends. In DNA form, the CDR3 reads TGTGCCAGCAGCCATCAGGGGTTGAACACTGAAGCTTTCTTT. The encoded protein is CASSHQGLNTEAFF.

This chain uses TRBV4-1 with TRBJ2-1; TRBD2 is a possible D gene (6 bases). In germline, CDR1 is MGHRA, CDR2 YSYEKL. The CDR3 runs 17 residues. Trimming pared 3 bases from V and 5 bases from J, leaving 20 bases between. CDR3 in DNA: TGCGCCAGCAGCCAGGCGAGGGGTACTAGCACAAACAATGAGCAGTTCTTC. It codes for CASSQARGTSTNNEQFF.

In nucleotides, the CDR3 is TGTGCCAGCAGCCAAGATTACGGCGGGAGTCTTGATGAGCAGTTCTTC. It is translated as CASSQDYGGSLDEQFF. The genes are TRBV4-2 and TRBJ2-1; 7 positions agree with TRBD2. Germline V CDR1 and CDR2: LGHNA, YNFKEQ. CDR3 length: 16 amino acids. V shed 0 bases, J shed 8 bases, and the junction held 10 bases outside the gene matches.